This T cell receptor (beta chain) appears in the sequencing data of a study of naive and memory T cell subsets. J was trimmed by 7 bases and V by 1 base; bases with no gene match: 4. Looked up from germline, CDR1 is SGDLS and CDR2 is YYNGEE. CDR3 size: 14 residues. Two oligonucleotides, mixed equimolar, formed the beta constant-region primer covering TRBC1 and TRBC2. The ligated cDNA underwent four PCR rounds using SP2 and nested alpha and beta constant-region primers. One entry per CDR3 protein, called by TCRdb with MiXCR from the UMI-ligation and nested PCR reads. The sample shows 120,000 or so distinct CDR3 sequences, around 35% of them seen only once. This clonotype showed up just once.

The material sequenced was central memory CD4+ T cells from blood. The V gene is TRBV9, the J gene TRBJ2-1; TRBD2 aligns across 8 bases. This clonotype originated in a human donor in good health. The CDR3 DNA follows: TGTGCCAGCAGCGTAACGGGAGGGGGAAATGAGCAGTTCTTC. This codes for CASSVTGGGNEQFF.